These 21 T cell receptor beta chains were all obtained from the same sample, sequenced in a study of blood T cell repertoires in COVID-19. The method was immunoSEQ multiplex PCR; TCRdb's version includes in-frame clones alone and lacks a portion of them. The table includes 100,000 or so clones, around 80% detected once. Sequencing used peripheral blood. The receptors were gathered from a man aged 60-69 years with active or convalescent COVID-19.

This clone was recorded once. The genes are TRBV21-1 and TRBJ1-3. TRBV21-1 is given as a pseudogene. The CDR3 has 17 amino acids. The CDR3 region is CASSKAETGLSGNTIYF. The CDR3 DNA reads as TGTGCCAGCAGCAAAGCGGAGACCGGACTCTCTGGAAACACCATATATTTT.

The chain has TRBV7-3 and TRBJ1-6; no clear D. The germline V gene has CDR1 SGHTA and CDR2 FQGTGA. This CDR3 is 14 amino acids long. The V end lost 5 bases, the J end lost 8 bases, and 13 bases lay between the germline ends. The CDR3 coding sequence is TGTGCCAGCAGCCTCGGCGGGAGGGATTCACCCCTCCACTTT. Translated, it gives CASSLGGRDSPLHF.

This chain joins TRBV10-3 and TRBJ2-7; 8 bases fit TRBD1. This CDR3 is 14 amino acids long. Germline V gene data show CDR1 as ENHRY and CDR2 as SYGVKD. The V segment lost 11 bases and the J segment 2 bases; nucleotides outside the gene matches: 11. The CDR3 is CASRAVDRAYEQYF. For the CDR3, the DNA is TGTGCCTCCCGGGCTGTGGACAGGGCCTACGAGCAGTACTTC.

The J gene is TRBJ2-5, the V gene TRBV7-7; 7 positions agree with TRBD2. The length of the CDR3 is 15 residues. The junction had 10 bases not matched to a gene; V was cut back by 5 bases and J by 4 bases. In germline, CDR1 is SSHAT, CDR2 FNYEAQ (reference sequence). CDR3 sequence (DNA): TGTGCCAGCAGCAGGGCGGGAGTTTTGGGAGAGACCCAGTACTTC. Its translation: CASSRAGVLGETQYF.

V and J are TRBV6-2 or TRBV6-3 and TRBJ2-1; TRBD2 is a possible D gene (5 bases). CDR1 MNHEY and CDR2 SVGEGT come from the germline V gene. V was pared by 5 bases and J by 6 bases, with 17 bases between. The CDR3 runs 15 residues. CDR3 sequence: CASSVSATRANEQFF. CDR3 DNA: TGTGCCAGCAGTGTTAGCGCTACCCGGGCCAATGAGCAGTTCTTC.

A few counts support this clone. This chain joins TRBV7-9 and TRBJ2-3; D is undetermined. The length of the CDR3 is 10 residues. Germline CDR1 is SEHNR and CDR2 is FQNEAQ (reference sequence). Trimming shortened V by 5 bases and J by 6 bases, and 3 bases separated the two germline ends. The CDR3 DNA reads TGTGCCAGCAGCCGTGATACGCAGTATTTT. Amino acid sequence: CASSRDTQYF.

The J gene is TRBJ1-2, the V gene TRBV6-5; TRBD1 agrees at 8 bases. With V trimmed by 0 bases and J by 8 bases, 11 bases remained unmatched. The germline V gene has CDR1 MNHEY and CDR2 SVGAGI. The CDR3 covers 16 residues. CDR3 in amino acids: CASSYSGGQTGEGYTF. CDR3 nucleotide sequence: TGTGCCAGCAGTTACTCAGGGGGACAGACAGGGGAGGGCTACACCTTC.

The CDR3 protein is CSVVGAGEAFF. CDR3 bases: TGCAGCGTTGTGGGGGCTGGTGAAGCTTTCTTT. The chain links TRBV29-1 to TRBJ1-1; possibly TRBD1 for D (6 bases). The V end lost 4 bases, the J end lost 7 bases, and 10 bases lay between the germline ends. The V gene's germline CDR1 is SQVTM and CDR2 ANQGSEA. The CDR3 runs 11 residues.

In this sample, this clone turned up a few times. This chain connects TRBV11-2 to TRBJ2-1; TRBD2 matches 15 bases. CDR3 size: 16 residues. The germline CDR1 and CDR2 sequences are SGHAT and FQNNGV. V shed 5 bases, J shed 6 bases, and the junction held 5 bases outside the gene matches. For the CDR3, the DNA is TGTGCCAGCAGCCCGCGGACTAGCGGGAGGGTCAATGAGCAGTTCTTC. This translates into CASSPRTSGRVNEQFF.

The chain joins TRBV5-1 to TRBJ2-1, with TRBD1 matching over 8 bases. The trim removed 5 bases at V and 7 bases at J, leaving 14 bases unmatched. The CDR3 covers 16 residues. Germline lookup yields CDR1 SGHRS and CDR2 YFSETQ. CDR3: CASSSGVGQVLNEQFF. In DNA, the CDR3 is TGCGCCAGCAGTTCGGGGGTGGGACAGGTCTTAAATGAGCAGTTCTTC.

The rearrangement joins TRBV6-5 to TRBJ2-1; the match to TRBD2 covers 11 bases. Germline V gene data show CDR1 as MNHEY and CDR2 as SVGAGI. Trimming at V came to 4 bases and at J to 7 bases, leaving 9 bases not matched to a gene. The length of the CDR3 is 16 residues. This CDR3 is CASSFYTSGRENEQFF. CDR3 DNA sequence: TGTGCCAGCAGTTTTTATACTAGCGGGAGAGAAAATGAGCAGTTCTTC.

The V and J genes are TRBV6-6 and TRBJ1-1, with D unclear. V lost 6 bases to trimming and J lost 0 bases, with 11 bases between them. CDR1 is MNHNY, CDR2 SVGAGI, per germline (reference sequence). This CDR3 comprises 14 residues. CDR3 region: CASSLRGMNTEAFF. CDR3 nucleotide sequence: TGTGCCAGCAGCCTACGAGGTATGAACACTGAAGCTTTCTTT.

J is TRBJ1-5 and V is TRBV19; no definite D call. Trimming left V 5 bases short and J 3 bases short, with 11 bases between. CDR1 and CDR2 (germline): LNHDA, SQIVND (reference sequence). The CDR3 loop spans 14 amino acids. The CDR3 loop reads CASSYPGYNQPQHF. In nucleotides, the CDR3 is TGTGCCAGTAGTTATCCGGGGTACAATCAGCCCCAGCATTTT.

The chain joins TRBV4-3 to TRBJ2-3, with 9 bases lining up with TRBD2. The junction had 8 bases not matched to a gene; V was cut back by 1 base and J by 3 bases. The CDR3 runs 17 residues. Germline V gives CDR1 LGHNA, CDR2 YSLEER. CDR3 sequence: CASSQGGGRAVTDTQYF. The CDR3 DNA reads as TGCGCCAGCAGCCAAGGGGGCGGGAGGGCGGTGACAGATACGCAGTATTTT.

CDR3 protein: CASSRPGQTGELFF. The CDR3 nucleotides read TGTGCCAGCAGTAGGCCAGGGCAAACCGGGGAGCTGTTTTTT. This chain links TRBV5-4 with TRBJ2-2, with D possibly being TRBD1 (5 bases). Per germline, CDR1 SGHNT and CDR2 YYREEE (reference sequence). The CDR3 has 14 residues. V shed 5 bases and J shed 5 bases, with 13 bases lying between them.

In this sample, this clone turned up many times. This chain uses TRBV7-6 with TRBJ1-5; possible D gene TRBD1, 6 bases. Between the trimmed V and J ends, which lost 1 base and 1 base, there was a span of 11 bases. There are 16 residues in the CDR3. Germline V gene sequence: CDR1 SGHVS, CDR2 FNYEAQ. CDR3 sequence (DNA): TGTGCCAGCAGCTTAGTGGGGGCAGTAAGCAATCAGCCCCAGCATTTT. Protein product: CASSLVGAVSNQPQHF.

This sequence joins TRBV11-1 and TRBJ2-5; 8 bases align to TRBD1. The J segment lost 7 bases and the V segment lost 5 bases, leaving 9 bases of the junction unmatched. Germline V gives CDR1 SGHAT, CDR2 FQDESV (reference sequence). The CDR3 runs 14 residues. CDR3 sequence (DNA): TGTGCCAGCAGCCCTGAAACAGGGGGGACGACCCAGTACTTC. It translates to CASSPETGGTTQYF.

V and J are TRBV6-2 or TRBV6-3 and TRBJ1-5; D not certain. The CDR3 is 13 residues long. Per germline, CDR1 MNHEY and CDR2 SVGEGT. Between the trimmed V and J ends, which lost 5 bases and 4 bases, there was a span of 9 bases. This CDR3 reads CASSPQANQPQHF. The DNA of the CDR3 is TGTGCCAGCAGTCCCCAAGCAAATCAGCCCCAGCATTTT.

Only a few counts were recorded for this clone. This chain uses TRBV11-2 with TRBJ2-1, with 10 bases identical to TRBD1. The CDR3 extends over 16 amino acids. The V gene's germline CDR1 is SGHAT and CDR2 FQNNGV. V lost 5 bases and J lost 1; bases outside the gene matches: 5. The CDR3 nucleotides are TGTGCCAGCAGCGGGGGACAGGGGAGGTCCTACAATGAGCAGTTCTTC. Its protein product is CASSGGQGRSYNEQFF.

The rearrangement links TRBV28 to TRBJ2-5; 7 bases match TRBD2. Trimming at V came to 8 bases and at J to 1 base, leaving 13 bases not matched to a gene. The CDR3 is 16 amino acids. From germline, CDR1 is MDHEN and CDR2 SYDVKM. The CDR3, as DNA: TGTGCCAGCCGGGGGGTTGGGGGGAGGGTCCAAGAGACCCAGTACTTC. This sequence encodes CASRGVGGRVQETQYF.

This chain connects TRBV3-1 (or the pseudogene TRBV3-2) to TRBJ1-2, with D possibly being TRBD1 (6 bases). Germline assignment: CDR1 LGHDT and CDR2 YNNKEL (reference sequence). CDR3 length: 12 residues. Deletions cut 3 bases from V and 8 bases from J, with 10 bases between. The CDR3 region has the DNA TGTGCCAGCAGCCAGACAGGTACGGGCTACACCTTC. This sequence encodes CASSQTGTGYTF.